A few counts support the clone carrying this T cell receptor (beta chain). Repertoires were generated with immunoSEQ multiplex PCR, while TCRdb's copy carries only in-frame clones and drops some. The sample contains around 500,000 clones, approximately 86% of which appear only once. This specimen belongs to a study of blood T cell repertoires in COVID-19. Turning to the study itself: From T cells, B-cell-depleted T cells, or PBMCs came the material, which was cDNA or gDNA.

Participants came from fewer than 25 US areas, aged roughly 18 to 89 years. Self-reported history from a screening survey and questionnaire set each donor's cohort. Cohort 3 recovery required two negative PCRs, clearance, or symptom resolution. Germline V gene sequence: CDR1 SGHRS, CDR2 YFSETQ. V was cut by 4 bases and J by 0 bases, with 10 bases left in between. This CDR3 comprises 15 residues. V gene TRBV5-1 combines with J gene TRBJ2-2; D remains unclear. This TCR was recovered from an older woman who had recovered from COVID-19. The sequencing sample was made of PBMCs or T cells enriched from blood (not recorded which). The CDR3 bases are TGCGCCAGCAGCCCCGGCGGCACGAACACCGGGGAGCTGTTTTTT. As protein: CASSPGGTNTGELFF.